The rows below give T cell receptor beta chains drawn from one sample of a study of human T cells and chemical hapten exposure. MiXCR, applied by TCRdb to the RACE reads, yields one record per CDR3 protein. The sample lists fewer than 50,000 distinct CDR3 sequences; 3.7% were seen once. Sequenced material: whole blood. The receptors come from a human donor in good health. Some clones in this sample may be carry-over from other donors' samples. Each CDR3 is given with its conserved first and last residue. The D gene is left open where the match is weak. A clone size is listed for some rows: how often the clone was seen (once, few, many), or a class if it is expanded.

TRBJ2-7 | . | TRBV4-2 | many | CASSPPSDYEQYF | TGTGCCAGCAGCCCTCCTAGCGACTACGAGCAGTACTTC
TRBJ2-7 | . | TRBV28 | many | CASSFPGSSYEQYF | TGTGCCAGCAGTTTTCCGGGTAGCTCCTACGAGCAGTACTTC
TRBJ2-7 | TRBD1 | TRBV6-2/TRBV6-3 | few | CASNDQQGAADEQYF | TGTGCCAGCAACGACCAACAGGGGGCTGCCGACGAGCAGTACTTC
TRBJ1-5 | . | TRBV5-1 | many | CASSLEGRNQPQHF | TGCGCCAGCAGCTTGGAGGGTCGGAATCAGCCCCAGCATTTT
TRBJ1-4 | . | TRBV28 | many | CATTSHLGGKLFF | TGTGCCACCACCTCCCATCTGGGAGGAAAACTGTTTTTT
TRBJ2-1 | . | TRBV27 | many | CASSLLGARFNEQFF | TGTGCCAGCAGTTTACTGGGGGCGCGTTTCAATGAGCAGTTCTTC
TRBJ1-5 | . | TRBV11-2 | many | CASSSIIGQPQHF | TGTGCCAGCAGCTCGATAATTGGTCAGCCCCAGCATTTT
TRBJ2-7 | . | TRBV18 | many | CASSPGGRVTKDYEQYF | TGTGCCAGCTCACCGGGGGGACGAGTAACAAAGGACTACGAGCAGTACTTC
TRBJ1-5 | . | TRBV28 | many | CAGQGTGNQPQHF | TGTGCCGGCCAGGGTACGGGCAATCAGCCCCAGCATTTT
TRBJ1-1 | . | TRBV3-1 | many | CASSSRGGGGTEAFF | TGTGCCAGCAGCTCACGAGGAGGGGGAGGCACTGAAGCTTTCTTT
TRBJ1-4 | TRBD1 | TRBV27 | many | CASRRTGANEKLFF | TGTGCCAGCAGAAGGACAGGGGCGAATGAAAAACTGTTTTTT
TRBJ1-1 | . | TRBV27 | many | CASSLLRRRGVEAFF | TGTGCCAGCAGTTTATTAAGACGGAGGGGAGTTGAAGCTTTCTTT
TRBJ2-1 | . | TRBV23-1 | many | CARFRGPCSYNEQFF | TGCGCCCGCTTTAGGGGTCCCTGCTCCTACAATGAGCAGTTCTTC
TRBJ1-1 | . | TRBV21-1 | many | CASSETGIDTEAFF | TGTGCCAGCAGCGAGACAGGGATTGACACTGAAGCTTTCTTT
TRBJ2-5 | . | TRBV5-5 | few | CASSRPGEETQYF | TGTGCCAGCAGCCGCCCCGGGGAAGAGACCCAGTACTTC
TRBJ2-1 | . | TRBV5-1 | many | CASSQAGSEQFF | TGCGCCAGCAGCCAAGCAGGGAGTGAGCAGTTCTTC
TRBJ2-1 | . | TRBV9 | many | CASSPFDYNEQFF | TGTGCCAGCAGCCCGTTCGATTACAATGAGCAGTTCTTC
TRBJ1-2 | . | TRBV28 | many | CASSFGQGYGYTF | TGTGCCAGCAGTTTCGGGCAGGGCTATGGCTACACCTTC
TRBJ2-5 | . | TRBV28 | many | CASSSPGHGETQYF | TGTGCCAGCAGTTCTCCAGGGCACGGAGAGACCCAGTACTTC
TRBJ1-2 | . | TRBV12-3/TRBV12-4 | many | CAQPTSGNYGYTF | TGTGCCCAGCCCACCTCAGGCAACTATGGCTACACCTTC
TRBJ1-1 | . | TRBV19 | . | CASEGLMNTEAFF | TGTGCCAGTGAAGGGCTGATGAACACTGAAGCTTTCTTT
TRBJ2-3 | TRBD2 | TRBV27 | . | CASRLWREGGDTQYF | TGTGCCAGCAGGCTGTGGCGGGAGGGAGGCGATACGCAGTATTTT